The TCR beta chain described here comes from a study of CD4 T cells in relation to SARS-CoV-2 and coronaviruses. The CDR3 runs 14 residues. CDR1 is SEHNR, CDR2 FQNEAQ, per germline (reference sequence). The germline V and J ends were trimmed by 7 bases and 3 bases, with 14 bases remaining between them. Points from the study as a whole: According to naive versus memory sequencing, detected responses are memory recall, not newly primed. The cross-reactivity analysis covered only spike protein, not other viral proteins.

Worth noting for this clone: Its matching antigen is unknown.

The assay was immunoSEQ multiplex PCR, and TCRdb's table has in-frame clones only and misses some. This sample has 60,000 to 85,000 clones, with approximately 93% found just once. CD4+ T cells from unexposed donors were obtained before the COVID-19 pandemic (2011-2018). The clonotype originates from a human donor in good health. Material: naive CD4+ T cells from PBMCs. Regarding subset: naive CD4+ T cells isolated by negative enrichment. The rearrangement uses TRBV7-9 and TRBJ2-3; no definite D call. The CDR3 spells CASKESQETDTQYF. The CDR3 nucleotides are TGTGCCAGCAAAGAATCCCAAGAGACAGATACGCAGTATTTT.